This TCR beta chain was observed in a study of long-term antiretroviral therapy in people with HIV. Findings and limits, study-wide: Every time point showed a repertoire led by clones expanded before ART. The study found narrower CDR3 length ranges in HIV repertoires than in controls.

Per germline, CDR1 GTSNPN and CDR2 SVGIG (reference sequence). The CDR3 is 13 residues long. The V gene lost 7 bases and the J gene lost 7 bases, with 17 bases spanning the gap. As regards this clone: Its specificity is unknown.

The assay, immunoSEQ v3.0, was run at survey level. The method was immunoSEQ multiplex PCR; TCRdb's version includes in-frame clones alone and lacks a portion of them. The profile shows some 20,000 clones, around 84% of them singletons. The study drew at least one pre-ART and at least two post-ART PBMC samples from every donor. Cryopreserved PBMC samples of roughly 0.95-10 million cells were used for DNA extraction. The sample was unsorted PBMCs, taken 5.9 years after starting antiretroviral therapy. The chain couples TRBV30 to TRBJ1-5; D perhaps matches TRBD1 (6 bases). The TCR sequence derives from a man aged 30-40 years with HIV. In nucleotides, the CDR3 is TGTGCCTCCCAAAGGGGGTCTGGACAGCCCCAGCATTTT. Amino acid sequence: CASQRGSGQPQHF. The full variable domain, completed using reference TRBV30 and TRBJ1-5, is SQTIHQWPATLVQPVGSPLSLECTVEGTSNPNLYWYRQAAGRGLQLLFYSVGIGQISSEVPQNLSASRPQDRQFILSSKKLLLSDSGFYLCASQRGSGQPQHFGDGTRLSIL.